Listed here are 8 T cell receptor beta chains from one sample, sequenced in a study of cytomegalovirus exposure and HLA in healthy donors (dated by TCRdb to about 2017). The library was generated by the immunoSEQ multiplex PCR assay. The multiplex PCR relied on a mix of 60 forward primers for TCR Vbeta segments and 13 reverse primers for TCR Jbeta segments. The immuneACCESS repertoire file appears here via TCRdb, limited to in-frame rearrangements. These files lack a portion of the clones; in checked studies, under half of the deficit traces to unresolved V genes, and the cause of the others is not known. This sample is represented by some 150,000 clones; approximately 80% of them were singletons. The top ten constitute 5.5% to 8% of the sample. The source material was PBMCs. These receptors came from a woman aged 25 to 39 in good health and CMV-seropositive.

The rearrangement uses TRBV21-1 and TRBJ1-4; the table's D call, TRBD1, was not checked against the DNA. TRBV21-1 is noted as a pseudogene. The CDR3 loop spans 19 amino acids. CDR3 in amino acids: CASTLNNPDSSPTNEKLFF. The CDR3 region has the DNA TGTGCCAGCACCTTAAATAACCCTGACAGCTCCCCAACTAATGAAAAACTGTTTTTT.

There are a few counts of this clone. The chain uses TRBV6-1 and TRBJ1-1; 7 bases map to TRBD1. This CDR3 spans 13 amino acids. Germline values: CDR1 MNHNS, CDR2 SASEGT. Trimming cost V 6 bases and J 1 base; bases outside gene matches: 2. CDR3 amino acids: CASSGTENTEAFF. The CDR3 DNA is TGTGCCAGCAGCGGGACAGAGAACACTGAAGCTTTCTTT.

J is TRBJ1-3 and V is TRBV7-2; D perhaps matches TRBD1 (6 bases). V dropped 1 base and J dropped 0 bases, with 13 bases sitting between them. The CDR3 runs to 17 residues. Germline values: CDR1 SGHTA, CDR2 FQGNSA. CDR3 nucleotide sequence: TGTGCCAGCAGCTTAGACAGGGAGTCAGGCTCTGGAAACACCATATATTTT. It codes for CASSLDRESGSGNTIYF. The entire variable domain, with the rest obtained from reference TRBV7-2 and TRBJ1-3, is as follows: GAGVSQSPSNKVTEKGKDVELRCDPISGHTALYWYRQSLGQGLEFLIYFQGNSAPDKSGLPSDRFSAERTGGSVSTLTIQRTQQEDSAVYLCASSLDRESGSGNTIYFGEGSWLTVV.

The gene calls are TRBV5-6 and TRBJ1-2; 10 nucleotides align to TRBD1. After removal of 4 bases from V and 5 bases from J, the junction contained 2 bases not matched to a gene. CDR1 and CDR2 from the germline V gene are SGHDT and YYEEEE. This CDR3 contains 13 residues. CDR3 sequence reads: CASSKDRGYGYTF. The CDR3 DNA sequence: TGTGCCAGCAGCAAGGACAGGGGGTATGGCTACACCTTC.

The rearrangement joins TRBV7-2 to TRBJ2-5; 9 nucleotides line up with TRBD1. CDR1 SGHTA and CDR2 FQGNSA come from the germline V gene. V shed 1 base, J shed 5 bases, and the junction held 5 bases outside the gene matches. The length of the CDR3 is 15 residues. The CDR3: CASSLDTGGWETQYF. CDR3 coding DNA: TGTGCCAGCAGCTTAGATACAGGGGGCTGGGAGACCCAGTACTTC. Filled out from reference TRBV7-2 and TRBJ2-5, the complete variable domain reads GAGVSQSPSNKVTEKGKDVELRCDPISGHTALYWYRQSLGQGLEFLIYFQGNSAPDKSGLPSDRFSAERTGGSVSTLTIQRTQQEDSAVYLCASSLDTGGWETQYFGPGTRLLVL.

CDR3 DNA sequence: TGTGCCAGCCTGGGCGACAGTGAGCAGTTCTTC. This sequence encodes CASLGDSEQFF. This rearrangement joins TRBV7-9 to TRBJ2-1; maybe TRBD1 (5 bases). Germline V lookup: CDR1 SEHNR, CDR2 FQNEAQ (reference sequence). Deletions cut 8 bases from V and 9 bases from J, with 11 bases between. This CDR3 is built from 11 residues.

DNA for the CDR3: TGCGCCAGCAGCCAGCCACAGGGCTTAGTAGAAGCTTTCTTT. Its protein is CASSQPQGLVEAFF. The chain is built from TRBV4-1 and TRBJ1-1, with TRBD1 as a possible D gene (6 bases). V lost 3 bases and J 8 bases, leaving 16 bases between the germline ends. Germline V gene lookup returns CDR1 MGHRA and CDR2 YSYEKL. The CDR3 is 14 amino acids.

The rearrangement joins TRBV14 to TRBJ2-7; 8 bases match TRBD1. The length of the CDR3 is 15 residues. Germline values: CDR1 SGHDN, CDR2 FVKESK. V shed 0 bases, J shed 6 bases, and the junction held 7 bases outside the gene matches. This CDR3 reads CASSQDWPGGSEQYF. The CDR3 region has the DNA TGTGCCAGCAGCCAAGACTGGCCAGGGGGCTCCGAGCAGTACTTC.